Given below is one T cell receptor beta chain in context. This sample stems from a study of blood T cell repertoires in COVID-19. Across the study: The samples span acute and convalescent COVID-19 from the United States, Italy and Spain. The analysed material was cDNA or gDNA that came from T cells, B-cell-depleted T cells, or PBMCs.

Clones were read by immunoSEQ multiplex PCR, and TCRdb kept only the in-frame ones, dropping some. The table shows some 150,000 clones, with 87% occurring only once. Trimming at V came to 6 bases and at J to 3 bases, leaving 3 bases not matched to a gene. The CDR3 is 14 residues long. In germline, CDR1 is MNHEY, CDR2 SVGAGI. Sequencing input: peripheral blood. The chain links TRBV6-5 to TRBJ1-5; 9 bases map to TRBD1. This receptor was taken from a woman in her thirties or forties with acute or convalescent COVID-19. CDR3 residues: CASSGTGNNQPQHF. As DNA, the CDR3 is TGTGCCAGCAGCGGGACAGGGAACAATCAGCCCCAGCATTTT.